This T cell receptor beta chain came from a study of blood T cells in healthy people across ages. Study as a whole: Per two T cells, template switching captured roughly one barcoded beta molecule.

General observations from the study: Considered underestimates were the diversity estimates obtained from one million T cells. Per-million-T-cell TCR beta diversity fell roughly linearly with age.

Peripheral blood, 9.5 to 10 milliliters per donor, was collected. The CDR3 is made up of 18 amino acids. Between the trimmed V and J ends, which lost 4 bases and 6 bases, there was a span of 25 bases. Germline-derived CDR1 and CDR2 are MNHNS and SASEGT. About this clonotype: What it binds is unknown. The conserved closing phenylalanine or tryptophan is absent in this CDR3, likely reflecting a read error.

Primers used in a second PCR of roughly 7 to 12 cycles were a sample-barcoded 5' primer and a J-beta primer mix. TCRdb recomputed calls from the 5' RACE reads with MiXCR, one row per CDR3 protein. The sample records some 900,000 distinct CDR3 sequences, approximately 49% being singletons. This sequence joins TRBV6-1 and TRBJ2-1; tentatively, D is TRBD1 or TRBD2 (7 bases each). The receptor was isolated from a man aged 25 to 40 in good health. The sequenced sample consisted of blood. CDR3 nucleotides: TGTGCCAGCAGTGGATCAAGGACAGGCCGGGGGGCATCCAATGAGCAGTTCTTA. Translating it yields CASSGSRTGRGASNEQFL.